This section outlines one T cell receptor beta chain sequence together with its context. This specimen comes from a study of CD8+CD57+ T cells in acquired aplastic anemia. Patients picked for sequencing had shown CD8+CD57+ cell expansion detected by flow cytometry. Profiling that covered TCR beta VDJ and CDR3 relied on genomic DNA as its template. Each CDR3 protein is one row after TCRdb ran MiXCR on the reads. Of approximately 150,000 distinct CDR3 sequences listed, more than 45% are singletons. V lost 4 bases to trimming and J lost 4 bases; unmatched junction nucleotides: 4. This CDR3 spans 13 amino acids. Germline V gene data show CDR1 as SGHRS and CDR2 as YFSETQ.

The TCR originated in a human donor with aplastic anemia. The chain links TRBV5-1 to TRBJ2-7, with TRBD1 matching over 8 bases. The sequenced sample was sorted CD4+, CD8+, or CD8+CD57+ T cells (not recorded which) from PBMCs. The CDR3 DNA reads as TGCGCCAGCAGCGACGGACAGGGTTACGAGCAGTACTTC. It codes for CASSDGQGYEQYF.